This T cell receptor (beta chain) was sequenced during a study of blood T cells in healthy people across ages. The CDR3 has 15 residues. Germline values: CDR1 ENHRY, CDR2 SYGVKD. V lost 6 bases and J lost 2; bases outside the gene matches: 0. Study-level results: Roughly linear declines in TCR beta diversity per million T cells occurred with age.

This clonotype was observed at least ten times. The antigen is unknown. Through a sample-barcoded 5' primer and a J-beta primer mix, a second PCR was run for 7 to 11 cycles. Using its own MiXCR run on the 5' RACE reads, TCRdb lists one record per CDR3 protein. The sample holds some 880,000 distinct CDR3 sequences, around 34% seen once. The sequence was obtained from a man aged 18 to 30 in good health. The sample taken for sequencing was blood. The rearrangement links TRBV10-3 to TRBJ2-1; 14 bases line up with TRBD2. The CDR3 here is CAIRTSGGAYNEQFF. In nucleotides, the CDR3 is TGTGCCATCAGGACTAGCGGGGGGGCCTACAATGAGCAGTTCTTC.